This record covers a single T cell receptor (beta chain). No cognate antigen has been identified for it. Base quality data are lacking; no much larger clone is found one base away. The sample originates from a study of T cell changes during pregnancy in multiple sclerosis (dated by TCRdb to between 2018 and 2021). Notes on the research overall: The study examined how the T cell repertoire changed over the course of pregnancy in women with multiple sclerosis.

The library was produced with the immunoSEQ multiplex PCR assay. TCRdb took this table from immuneACCESS and kept in-frame rearrangements with V and J called. Such tables lack part of the clones; where checked against another copy, unresolved V genes explain under half of the gap, and the rest is unexplained. Within this sample are some 29,000 clones, with approximately 90% of them counted one time only. The ten largest clones capture 6.2% of the sample. The germline V gene yields SGHRS for CDR1 and YFSETQ for CDR2. V lost 5 bases and J lost 4 bases, and the count of bases not matched to a germline gene is 4. The CDR3 covers 14 residues, taking in both the cysteine and the phenylalanine. The entry retains the CDR3 DNA only, 42 bases that are in frame from base 1.

This clonotype was obtained from a female donor with multiple sclerosis, enrolled in a pregnancy study. The receptor chain draws on TRBV5-1 and TRBJ2-3; 10 central nucleotides agree with TRBD2. The sequenced sample was CD8+ T cells from peripheral blood mononuclear cells, obtained before pregnancy. Here the CDR3 is given as CASRGTSAADTQYF. The bases read TGCGCCAGCAGGGGGACTAGCGCTGCAGATACGCAGTATTTT.